Sequencing of this TCR beta chain was carried out in a study of blood T cell repertoires in COVID-19. The CDR3 is made up of 12 amino acids. V shed 5 bases and J shed 8 bases, with 12 bases lying between them. The protocol was immunoSEQ multiplex PCR, while the TCRdb copy is restricted to in-frame clones and leaves out a portion. This repertoire shows 100,000 to 150,000 clones, 65% to 85% found once; its top ten account for about 15%. The chain recombines TRBV12-3 or TRBV12-4 with TRBJ1-2; D unclear. The receptor's source is a woman of 80 years or more with acute or convalescent COVID-19. The sequenced sample was peripheral blood. CDR3 loop: CASSGGPFGYTF. The CDR3 DNA sequence: TGTGCCAGCAGTGGCGGGCCTTTCGGCTACACCTTC.